This T cell receptor beta chain came from a study of T cell repertoires in cytomegalovirus infection. TCRdb redid the calling of the reads with MiXCR, one entry per CDR3 protein. The sample holds about 78,000 distinct CDR3 sequences, 35% to 45% seen once. Deletions cut 0 bases from V and 4 bases from J, with 10 bases between. Germline assignment: CDR1 MGHRA and CDR2 YSYEKL. The CDR3 runs to 16 residues. Details on this clonotype: The antigen is not known.

This specimen consisted of CD8+ T cells from cultured PBMCs, obtained from culture after CMV antigen stimulation. The clonotype comes from a human donor in good health (CMV status not recorded). Some clones in this sample may be carry-over from other donors' samples. V and J are TRBV4-1 and TRBJ1-6; D might be TRBD1 (5 bases). CDR3 loop: CASSQDRGSYNSPLHF. CDR3 sequence (DNA): TGCGCCAGCAGCCAAGATCGGGGGAGTTATAATTCACCCCTCCACTTT.